A selection of T cell receptor beta chains follows, all from one sample in a study of graft-versus-host responses after intestinal transplantation. Their antigens remain unidentified. Profiling relied on immunoSEQ multiplex PCR, and the TCRdb table lists in-frame clones only, not all of them. Of about 88,000 clones listed, around 93% are singletons. The specimen was unstimulated CD4+ T cells sorted from spleen or lymph node cells, collected before transplant. The receptors stem from a human donor who was the organ donor for an intestinal transplant. Both conserved end residues are part of each CDR3. D genes are given only for firm matches. A clone size is listed for some rows: how often the clone was seen (once, few, many), or a class if it is expanded.

TRBJ2-7 | NA | NA | 15 | TRBV4-2 | CASSQDRVGGYEQYF
TRBJ2-5 | TRBD2 | NA | 16 | TRBV28 | CASSSLAGGSLGTQYF
TRBJ1-2 | NA | NA | 14 | TRBV19 | CASSMELILYGYTF
TRBJ2-3 | NA | NA | 11 | TRBV20-1 | CSARRADTQYF
TRBJ2-7 | TRBD2 | NA | 15 | TRBV5-4 | CASSLTSGSSYEQYF
TRBJ1-4 | TRBD1 | NA | 13 | TRBV10-3 | CASGQGANEKLFF
TRBJ1-4 | NA | NA | 15 | TRBV5-8 | CASSLEQATNEKLFF
TRBJ1-4 | NA | NA | 14 | TRBV5-1 | CASSSLSLDEKLFF
TRBJ1-3 | TRBD1 | NA | 17 | TRBV5-6 | CASSWRQGHLSGNTIYF
TRBJ1-4 | TRBD1 | once | 16 | TRBV29-1 | CSAVATGQGPNEKLFF
TRBJ1-6 | TRBD1 | few | 14 | TRBV6-5 | CASSSDRGKSPLHF
TRBJ2-5 | NA | NA | 12 | TRBV7-7 | CASSLWGEAQYF
TRBJ1-2 | NA | NA | 15 | TRBV28 | CASSLSGGDGYGYTF
TRBJ2-2 | TRBD2 | NA | 17 | TRBV5-1 | CASSRLAGGPPTGELFF
TRBJ1-6 | NA | NA | 14 | TRBV30 | CAWRDSLYNSPLHF
TRBJ2-1 | TRBD2 | once | 15 | TRBV10-1 | CASSDPSGAYNEQFF
TRBJ2-5 | NA | once | 14 | TRBV5-4 | CASSLAADQETQYF